The 25 T cell receptor beta chains below come from one sample, sequenced in a study of breast tumors, draining lymph nodes, adjacent tissues. TCRdb re-called the multiplex PCR reads through MiXCR, storing one row per CDR3 protein. The profile shows approximately 210,000 distinct CDR3 sequences, 34% of them singletons. Samples came from axillary lymph nodes draining the breast cancer. Sequenced sample: axillary lymph node tissue. The receptor source for this set is a female donor with breast cancer. Some clones in this sample may be carry-over from other donors' samples.

Of note for this clonotype: This may come from a read error, since a much larger clone is one base off. Because the CDR3 is missing its conserved closing phenylalanine or tryptophan, this is likely a read error. The chain links TRBV7-6 to TRBJ1-2; no clear D. The length of the CDR3 is 13 residues. Germline lookup yields CDR1 SGHVS and CDR2 FNYEAQ. V lost 5 bases and J 2 bases, leaving 9 bases between the germline ends. Here the CDR3 DNA reads TGTGCCAGCAGCGCAACAGTAAACTATGGCTACACCCTC. It encodes CASSATVNYGYTL.

This clonotype was counted a few times. Its ends do not fully match the called genes, so a read error is possible. The rearrangement links TRBV6-5 to TRBJ1-2; D is ambiguous. The germline V gene encodes CDR1 MNHEY and CDR2 SVGAGI. The CDR3 is made up of 12 amino acids. The CDR3 nucleotides read TGTGCCAGCAGTCACTCGAGTGGAGGCTACACCTTC. Residues: CASSHSSGGYTF.

The chain links TRBV20-1 to TRBJ1-2; TRBD1 agrees at 9 bases. This CDR3 is built from 14 residues. CDR1 and CDR2 (germline): DFQATT, SNEGSKA (reference sequence). V was clipped by 4 bases and J by 7 bases; unmatched bases: 10. The CDR3 is CSANHGQGRSGYTF. The CDR3 DNA reads TGCAGTGCTAACCACGGACAGGGGAGGAGTGGCTACACCTTC.

A note on this clonotype: One end of the junction fails to match germline, which may point to a read error. This chain joins TRBV20-1 and TRBJ2-7, with D maybe TRBD2 (7 bases). The CDR3 runs 14 residues. CDR1 DFQATT and CDR2 SNEGSKA come from the germline V gene (reference sequence). The CDR3 DNA sequence: TGCAGTGCGAGGGGGGGGCTTAGCTCCTCCGAGCAGTACTTC. This gives the protein CSARGGLSSSEQYF.

This clonotype was detected many times. The chain is built from TRBV19 and TRBJ2-3; no definite D call. This CDR3 region has 13 residues. Trimming took off 4 bases at V and 0 bases at J, with 5 bases between the two ends. The V gene's germline CDR1 is LNHDA and CDR2 SQIVND (reference sequence). CDR3 sequence: CASSTFSTDTQYF. The CDR3 region has the DNA TGTGCCAGTAGTACTTTTAGCACAGATACGCAGTATTTT.

This clonotype was found once. The V gene is TRBV20-1, the J gene TRBJ2-3; D uncertain. CDR1 and CDR2 (germline): DFQATT, SNEGSKA (reference sequence). This CDR3 is 14 amino acids long. The CDR3 sequence: CSGRVRWSTDTQYF. CDR3 nucleotides: TGCAGCGGTCGGGTCCGCTGGAGCACAGATACGCAGTATTTT.

To note about this clonotype: In this CDR3 the conserved last residue, phenylalanine or tryptophan, is missing, so a read error is likely. Because the CDR3's place on the DNA is in doubt, the DNA is left out and the CDR3 is given as listed by TCRdb. V gene TRBV20-1 combines with J gene TRBJ1-4; TRBD1, the table's D call, was not compared with the DNA. The CDR3 is 9 residues long, counting both termini. Looked up from germline, CDR1 is DFQATT and CDR2 is SNEGSKA (reference sequence). The CDR3 loop is CSASRRGLS.

About this clonotype itself: One end of the junction fails to match germline, which may point to a read error. V and J are TRBV12-3 or TRBV12-4 and TRBJ2-1, with D unclear. The CDR3 consists of 13 residues. The chain's CDR3 is CASSLEPQDGQFF. CDR3 nucleotides: TGTGCCAGCAGCTTAGAACCGCAGGACGGGCAGTTCTTC.

There are many counts of this clonotype. The CDR3 is CATSDHDDRGATDTQYF. As DNA, the CDR3 is TGTGCCACCAGTGATCATGACGACAGGGGTGCCACAGATACGCAGTATTTT. The rearrangement uses TRBV24-1 and TRBJ2-3, with 8 bases identical to TRBD1. The CDR3 has 17 residues. Germline V gene sequence: CDR1 KGHDR, CDR2 SFDVKD. The V gene end was trimmed by 3 bases and the J gene end by 2 bases; junction bases not matched to a gene: 9.

This clonotype was seen at least ten times. The V call is TRBV20-1, the J call TRBJ2-1, with 11 bases fitting TRBD2. The V and J ends lost 2 bases and 5 bases, in that order; junction bases with no gene match: 8. The germline CDR1 and CDR2 sequences are DFQATT and SNEGSKA (reference sequence). The CDR3 has 16 amino acids. DNA for the CDR3: TGCAGTGCTAGATTACCGACTAGCGGGACCCACAATGAGCAGTTCTTC. Translating gives CSARLPTSGTHNEQFF.

There are many counts of this clonotype. The V call is TRBV4-1, the J call TRBJ2-7; D ambiguous. Per germline, CDR1 MGHRA and CDR2 YSYEKL. The CDR3 has 13 residues. With 1 base removed from V and 5 bases from J, the gap between germline ends came to 9 bases. DNA of the CDR3: TGCGCCAGCAGCCAAGGTTTTAGTCACGAGCAGTACTTC. This sequence encodes CASSQGFSHEQYF.

The chain carries TRBV20-1 and TRBJ1-4; 8 bases fit TRBD1. The CDR3 has 14 amino acids. The J segment lost 7 bases and the V segment lost 3 bases, leaving 7 bases of the junction unmatched. Germline loops: CDR1 DFQATT, CDR2 SNEGSKA (reference sequence). This CDR3 reads CSASRQGLGEKLFF. CDR3 in DNA: TGCAGTGCTAGCCGACAGGGGCTTGGTGAAAAACTGTTTTTT.

This clonotype occurred a few times. Possible read error: a much larger clone is one base away. As DNA, the CDR3 is TGCAGTGCTAGAGAAGCGGGGGGCGGAGCGACCCAGTACTTC. Its protein is CSAREAGGGATQYF. The J gene is TRBJ2-5, the V gene TRBV20-1; TRBD2 agrees at 9 bases. Germline assignment: CDR1 DFQATT and CDR2 SNEGSKA (reference sequence). The CDR3 runs to 14 residues. With 0 bases clipped from V and 7 bases from J, the junction kept 6 bases outside the gene matches.

The chain joins TRBV6-1 to TRBJ2-6; TRBD1 or TRBD2 may be the D gene (5 bases each). This CDR3 contains 13 residues. V gave up 5 bases and J gave up 4 bases, with 6 bases separating them. Germline CDR1 reads MNHNS; CDR2 reads SASEGT. The CDR3 DNA follows: TGTGCCAGCAGTTGGGACGGGGCCAACGTCCTGACTTTC. Protein sequence: CASSWDGANVLTF.

This clonotype was recorded at least ten times. The chain joins TRBV10-2 to TRBJ2-3; D may match TRBD1 or TRBD2 (5 bases each). This CDR3 region has 12 residues. The V end was cut by 3 bases, the J end by 6 bases, with 7 bases between. Germline CDR1 and CDR2: WSHSY and SAAADI. The CDR3: CASSDGADTQYF. The CDR3 DNA is TGCGCCAGCAGTGACGGGGCCGATACGCAGTATTTT.

The chain carries TRBV7-8 and TRBJ2-1, with 7 nucleotides matching TRBD1. Germline assignment: CDR1 SGHVS and CDR2 FQNEAQ. This CDR3 spans 13 amino acids. V shed 5 bases, J shed 8 bases, and the junction held 6 bases outside the gene matches. For the CDR3, the DNA is TGTGCCAGCAGCCCAGACAGGGTCCATGAGCAGTTCTTC. Amino acids: CASSPDRVHEQFF.

About this clonotype: A read error may explain this, as a much larger clone is one base away. The chain joins TRBV5-8 to TRBJ1-5, with no clear D. Per the germline V gene, CDR1 is SGHTS and CDR2 is YDEGEE. The CDR3 covers 14 residues. With 1 base removed from V and 7 bases from J, the gap between germline ends came to 12 bases. The CDR3 DNA reads as TGTGCCAGCAGCTTGTTTACAGCCGTGCAGCCCCAGCATTTT. Encoded protein: CASSLFTAVQPQHF. The full variable domain, rest sourced from reference TRBV5-8 and TRBJ1-5, is EAGVTQSPTHLIKTRGQQATLRCSPISGHTSVYWYQQALGLGLQFLLWYDEGEERNRGNFPPRFSGRQFPNYSSELNVNALELEDSALYLCASSLFTAVQPQHFGDGTRLSIL.

This clonotype was found a few times. This sequence joins TRBV27 and TRBJ1-6, with 7 bases matching TRBD1. CDR3 length equals 16 residues. V lost 6 bases, J lost 4 bases, and 9 bases stayed unmatched. From germline, CDR1 is MNHEY and CDR2 SMNVEV (reference sequence). The CDR3 region has the DNA TGTGCCAGCAGCCCTATTAGGGGGCTATATAATTCACCCCTCCACTTT. Its protein is CASSPIRGLYNSPLHF.

This clonotype was detected once. The junction does not match germline at one end; this may be a read error. V usage is TRBV2 and J usage is TRBJ1-2; maybe TRBD1 (6 bases). The CDR3 spans 14 residues. Germline CDR1 reads SNHLY; CDR2 reads FYNNEI. The CDR3 nucleotides are TGTGCCTGCAGTGCTACGGACAGCCCCTATGGCTACACCTTC. Translated, it gives CACSATDSPYGYTF.

In this sample, this clonotype turned up a few times. The chain recombines TRBV4-1 with TRBJ2-7; no clear D gene. Germline V CDR1 and CDR2: MGHRA, YSYEKL. The length of the CDR3 is 14 residues. With 2 bases removed from V and 0 bases from J, the gap between germline ends came to 8 bases. This chain's CDR3 is CASSQKGPSYEQYF. CDR3 sequence (DNA): TGCGCCAGCAGCCAAAAAGGACCCTCCTACGAGCAGTACTTC.

The chain has TRBV2 and TRBJ1-3, with D maybe TRBD1 (5 bases). This CDR3 is 15 amino acids long. V gave up 4 bases and J gave up 2 bases, with 12 bases separating them. Germline V gives CDR1 SNHLY, CDR2 FYNNEI. Written as DNA, the CDR3 is TGTGCCAGCAGTGCGGGGAGGGGAGCTGGAAACACCATATATTTT. This codes for CASSAGRGAGNTIYF. Complete variable domain (other parts from reference TRBV2 and TRBJ1-3): EPEVTQTPSHQVTQMGQEVILRCVPISNHLYFYWYRQILGQKVEFLVSFYNNEISEKSEIFDDQFSVERPDGSNFTLKIRSTKLEDSAMYFCASSAGRGAGNTIYFGEGSWLTVV.

V gene TRBV11-2 combines with J gene TRBJ2-3; TRBD2 agrees at 9 bases. The germline V gene encodes CDR1 SGHAT and CDR2 FQNNGV. Germline trimming cut 3 bases from V and 4 bases from J; bases unmatched to any gene: 17. This CDR3 contains 19 residues. CDR3 region: CASSFFRGRGGLNPDTQYF. CDR3 DNA: TGTGCCAGCAGCTTCTTTCGGGGGCGGGGGGGCCTTAACCCAGATACGCAGTATTTT.

This clonotype was recorded at least ten times. At one boundary the junction diverges from the germline segment, which might be a read error. J is TRBJ2-7 and V is TRBV4-2; tentative D call: TRBD2 (5 bases). The V gene's germline CDR1 is LGHNA and CDR2 YNFKEQ. The CDR3 has 14 amino acids. CDR3 sequence: CASSPRLFSYKQYF. For the CDR3, the DNA is TGTGCCAGCAGCCCACGACTATTCTCCTACAAGCAGTACTTC.

As concerns this clonotype: With a much larger clone just one base away, this may be a read error. The chain combines TRBV7-2 with TRBJ2-7; the D is unclear. Germline loops: CDR1 SGHTA, CDR2 FQGNSA. This CDR3 is 12 amino acids long. V lost 1 base, J lost 12 bases, and 13 bases lay in between. The CDR3 reads CASSLGHGRLYF. CDR3 bases: TGTGCCAGCAGCTTAGGTCACGGCAGGTTGTACTTC.

This clonotype was counted only a few times. The germline gene is not matched at one end of the junction; a read error may be the cause. The rearrangement uses TRBV15 and TRBJ1-2, with D perhaps matching TRBD1 (5 bases). The CDR3 contains 12 residues. Germline V gene sequence: CDR1 LNHNV, CDR2 YYDKDF (reference sequence). CDR3 loop: CATSTSGTSKSF. The CDR3 coding sequence is TGTGCCACCAGCACCTCCGGGACCAGTAAATCCTTC.